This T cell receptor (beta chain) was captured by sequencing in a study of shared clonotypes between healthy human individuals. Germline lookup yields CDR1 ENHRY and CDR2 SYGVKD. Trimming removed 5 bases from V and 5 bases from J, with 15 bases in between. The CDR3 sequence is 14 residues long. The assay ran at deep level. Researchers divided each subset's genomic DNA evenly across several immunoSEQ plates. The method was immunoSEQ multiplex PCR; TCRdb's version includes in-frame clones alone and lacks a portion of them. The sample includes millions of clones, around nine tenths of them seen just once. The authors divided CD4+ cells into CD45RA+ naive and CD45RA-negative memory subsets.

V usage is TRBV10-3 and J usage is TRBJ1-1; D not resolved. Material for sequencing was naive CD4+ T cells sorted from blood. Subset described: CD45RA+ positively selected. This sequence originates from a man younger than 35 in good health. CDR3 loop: CAISMGGSETEAFF. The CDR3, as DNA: TGTGCCATCAGTATGGGAGGGTCGGAAACTGAAGCTTTCTTT.